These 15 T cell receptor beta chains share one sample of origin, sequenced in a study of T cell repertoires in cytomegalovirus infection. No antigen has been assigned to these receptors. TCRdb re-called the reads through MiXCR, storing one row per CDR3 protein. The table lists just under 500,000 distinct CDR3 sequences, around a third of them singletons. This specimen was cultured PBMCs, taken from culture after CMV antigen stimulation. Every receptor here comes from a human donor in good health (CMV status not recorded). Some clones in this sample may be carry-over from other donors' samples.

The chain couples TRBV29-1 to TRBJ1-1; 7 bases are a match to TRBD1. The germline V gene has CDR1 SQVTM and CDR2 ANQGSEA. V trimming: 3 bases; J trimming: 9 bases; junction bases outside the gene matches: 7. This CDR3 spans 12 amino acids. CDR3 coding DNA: TGCAGCGTTGAGGTTCTACAGGGGAAAGCTTTCTTT. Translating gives CSVEVLQGKAFF.

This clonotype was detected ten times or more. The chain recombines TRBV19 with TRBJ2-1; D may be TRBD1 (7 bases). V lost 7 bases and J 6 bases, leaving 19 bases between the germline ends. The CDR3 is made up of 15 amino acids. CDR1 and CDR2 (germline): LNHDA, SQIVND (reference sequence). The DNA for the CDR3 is TGTGCCAGTAAAGGTTTCAGGGGGGTCATCAATGAGCAGTTCTTC. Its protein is CASKGFRGVINEQFF.

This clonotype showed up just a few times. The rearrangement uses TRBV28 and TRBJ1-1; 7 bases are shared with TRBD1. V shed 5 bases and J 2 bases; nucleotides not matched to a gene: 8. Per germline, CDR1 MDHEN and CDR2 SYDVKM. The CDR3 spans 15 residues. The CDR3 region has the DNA TGTGCCAGCAGTCCCACACAGGGGAGCAACACTGAAGCTTTCTTT. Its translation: CASSPTQGSNTEAFF.

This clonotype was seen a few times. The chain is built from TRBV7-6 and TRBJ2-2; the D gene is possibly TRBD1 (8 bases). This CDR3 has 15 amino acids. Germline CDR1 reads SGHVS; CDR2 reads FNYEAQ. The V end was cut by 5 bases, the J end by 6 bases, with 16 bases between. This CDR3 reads CASSRTGRDAGELFF. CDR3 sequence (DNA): TGTGCCAGCAGCAGGACAGGGAGGGACGCCGGGGAGCTGTTTTTT.

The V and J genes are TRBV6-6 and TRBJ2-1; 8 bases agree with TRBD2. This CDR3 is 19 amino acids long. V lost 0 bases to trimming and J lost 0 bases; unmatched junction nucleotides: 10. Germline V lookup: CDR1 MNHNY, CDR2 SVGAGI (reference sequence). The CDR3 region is CASSYSRTSGQSSYNEQFF. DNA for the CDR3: TGTGCCAGCAGTTACTCGAGAACTAGCGGCCAGAGCTCCTACAATGAGCAGTTCTTC.

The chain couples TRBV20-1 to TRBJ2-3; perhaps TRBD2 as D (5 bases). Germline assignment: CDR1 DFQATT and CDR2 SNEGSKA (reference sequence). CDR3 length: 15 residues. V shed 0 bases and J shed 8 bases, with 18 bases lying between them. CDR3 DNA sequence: TGCAGTGCTAGAGATCGTCTAGCTGTCCTCACTACGCAGTATTTT. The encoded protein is CSARDRLAVLTTQYF.

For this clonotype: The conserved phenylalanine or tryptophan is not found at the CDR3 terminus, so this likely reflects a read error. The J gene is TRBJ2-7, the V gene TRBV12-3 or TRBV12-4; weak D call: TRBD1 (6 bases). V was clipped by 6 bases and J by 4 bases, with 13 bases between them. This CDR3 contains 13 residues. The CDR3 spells CASSFNREYEQYL. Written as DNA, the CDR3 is TGTGCCAGCAGCTTCAACAGGGAATACGAGCAGTACCTC.

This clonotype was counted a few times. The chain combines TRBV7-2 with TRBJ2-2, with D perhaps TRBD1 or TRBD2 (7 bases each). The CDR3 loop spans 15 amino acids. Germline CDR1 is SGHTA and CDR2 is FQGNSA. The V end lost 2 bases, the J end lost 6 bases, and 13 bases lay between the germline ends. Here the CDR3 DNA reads TGTGCCAGCAGCTTAAAGCAGGGGGGGCCCGGGGAGCTGTTTTTT. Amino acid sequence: CASSLKQGGPGELFF.

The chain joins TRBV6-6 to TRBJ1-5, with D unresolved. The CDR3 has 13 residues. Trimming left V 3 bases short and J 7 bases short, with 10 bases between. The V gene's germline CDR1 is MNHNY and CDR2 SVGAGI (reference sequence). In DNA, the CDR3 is TGTGCCAGCAGTTATGGAGAGGGCCAGCCCCAGCATTTT. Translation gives CASSYGEGQPQHF.

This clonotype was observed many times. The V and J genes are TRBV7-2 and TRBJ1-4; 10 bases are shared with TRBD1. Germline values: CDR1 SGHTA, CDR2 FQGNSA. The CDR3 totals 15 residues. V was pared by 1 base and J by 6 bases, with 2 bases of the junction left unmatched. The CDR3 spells CASSLGGTGDEKLFF. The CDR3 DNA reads TGTGCCAGCAGCTTAGGGGGGACAGGGGATGAAAAACTGTTTTTT. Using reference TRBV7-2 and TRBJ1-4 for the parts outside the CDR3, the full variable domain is GAGVSQSPSNKVTEKGKDVELRCDPISGHTALYWYRQSLGQGLEFLIYFQGNSAPDKSGLPSDRFSAERTGGSVSTLTIQRTQQEDSAVYLCASSLGGTGDEKLFFGSGTQLSVL.

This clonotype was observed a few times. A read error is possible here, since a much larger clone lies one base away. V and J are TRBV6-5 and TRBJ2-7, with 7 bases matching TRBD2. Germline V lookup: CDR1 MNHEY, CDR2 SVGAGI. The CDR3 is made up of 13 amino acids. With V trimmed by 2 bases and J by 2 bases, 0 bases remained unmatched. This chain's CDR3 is CASSYRGAYEQYV. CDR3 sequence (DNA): TGTGCCAGCAGTTACCGGGGGGCCTACGAGCAGTACGTC.

The CDR3 sequence is CASKRMGGRRTDTQYF. As DNA, the CDR3 is TGTGCCAGCAAGCGTATGGGGGGCCGGCGCACAGATACGCAGTATTTT. This chain joins TRBV27 and TRBJ2-3; D could derive from TRBD1 or TRBD2 (6 bases each). Germline CDR1 is MNHEY and CDR2 is SMNVEV (reference sequence). V was pared by 7 bases and J by 1 base, with 18 bases between. The CDR3 covers 16 residues.

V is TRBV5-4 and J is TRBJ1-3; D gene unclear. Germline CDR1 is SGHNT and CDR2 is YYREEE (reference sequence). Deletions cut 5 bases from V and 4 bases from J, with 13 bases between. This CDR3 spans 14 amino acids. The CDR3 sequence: CASSPDVNGNTIYF. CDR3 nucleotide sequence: TGTGCCAGCAGTCCGGATGTAAACGGAAACACCATATATTTT.

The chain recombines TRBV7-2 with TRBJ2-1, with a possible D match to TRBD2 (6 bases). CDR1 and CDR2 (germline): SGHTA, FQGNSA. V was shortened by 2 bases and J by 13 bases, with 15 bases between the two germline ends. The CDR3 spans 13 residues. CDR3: CASSLSEGQGQFF. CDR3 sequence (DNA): TGTGCCAGCAGCTTATCGGAGGGGCAGGGACAGTTCTTC.

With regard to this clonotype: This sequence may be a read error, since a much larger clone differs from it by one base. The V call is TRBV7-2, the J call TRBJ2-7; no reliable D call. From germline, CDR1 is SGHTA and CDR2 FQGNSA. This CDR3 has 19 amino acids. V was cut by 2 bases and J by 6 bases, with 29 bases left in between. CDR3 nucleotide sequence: TGTGCCAGCAGCTTACCCTCCGGATCGTCTATCCCCGGCGGAATCGAGCAGTACTTC. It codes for CASSLPSGSSIPGGIEQYF.